The clone carrying this TCR beta chain is labeled medium-sized. Antigen: not known. Sampling of blood occurred at baseline, cycle 4 day 1, and cycle 7 day 1. Measured with immunoSEQ multiplex PCR; TCRdb has only the in-frame clones, and not every one. The sample has 50,000 to 65,000 clones, approximately 86% seen once; the top ten hold 0.55% to 0.6%. The record originates from a study of OX40 agonist ivuxolimab in advanced cancers. The study's findings and limits: The study found that CD8+ T cells averaged more expanded clones than CD4+.

The germline V gene encodes CDR1 MDHEN and CDR2 SYDVKM. With 3 bases clipped from V and 4 bases from J, the junction kept 2 bases outside the gene matches. The CDR3 totals 14 residues. The TCR originated in an adult with an advanced solid tumor such as melanoma, head and neck, liver or kidney cancer. The chain uses TRBV28 and TRBJ1-4; 7 bases agree with TRBD1. The sequencing used CD4+ or CD8+ T cells sorted from blood, collected in a trial of the OX40 agonist ivuxolimab. The CDR3 nucleotides are TGTGCCAGCAGTTTGACAGGGCGTAATGAAAAACTGTTTTTT. Residues: CASSLTGRNEKLFF.